Listed below are T cell receptor beta chains from one sample, sequenced in a study of T cell repertoires in cytomegalovirus infection. No antigens are known for them. TCRdb re-called the reads through MiXCR, storing one row per CDR3 protein. The repertoire holds approximately 300,000 distinct CDR3 sequences, with about 28% as singletons. Source: cultured PBMCs, taken from culture after CMV antigen stimulation. The origin of the receptors is a human donor in good health (CMV status not recorded). Some clones in this sample may be carry-over from other donors' samples. Both conserved end residues are part of each CDR3. D genes are given only for firm matches. Rows give clone size only sometimes, using once, few, many, or a class for an expanded clone.

d_call: TRBD1
clone_size: .
v_call: TRBV12-5
j_call: TRBJ1-1
cdr3_nt: TGTGCTAGTGGTCCGCTGACAGGGGCCGACACTGAAGCTTTCTTT
cdr3_aa: CASGPLTGADTEAFF

d_call: .
clone_size: .
v_call: TRBV7-9
j_call: TRBJ2-1
cdr3_nt: TGTGCCAGCAACCCGGGGGCAGGGCGTCGGAATGAGCAGTTCTTC
cdr3_aa: CASNPGAGRRNEQFF

d_call: .
clone_size: .
v_call: TRBV2
j_call: TRBJ2-5
cdr3_nt: TGTGCCAGCAGTGAGCTACAAGAGACCCAGTACTTC
cdr3_aa: CASSELQETQYF

d_call: TRBD1
clone_size: .
v_call: TRBV25-1
j_call: TRBJ1-5
cdr3_nt: TGTGCCAGCAGTCAAACAGGGGCCGGTCAGCCCCAGCATTTT
cdr3_aa: CASSQTGAGQPQHF

d_call: TRBD2
clone_size: .
v_call: TRBV6-5
j_call: TRBJ2-2
cdr3_nt: TGTGCCAGCAGTAATGGACTAGCGGGACAAGGCGGGGAGCTGTTTTTT
cdr3_aa: CASSNGLAGQGGELFF

d_call: .
clone_size: once
v_call: TRBV4-1
j_call: TRBJ1-5
cdr3_nt: TGTGCCAGCAGCCAAGCAAACAGGGATGAAAATCAGCCCCAGCATTTT
cdr3_aa: CASSQANRDENQPQHF

d_call: TRBD1
clone_size: many
v_call: TRBV12-5
j_call: TRBJ1-1
cdr3_nt: TGTGCTAGTGGTTCCCGGACAGGGAAGGCTGAAGCTTTCTTT
cdr3_aa: CASGSRTGKAEAFF

d_call: .
clone_size: .
v_call: TRBV6-1
j_call: TRBJ2-2
cdr3_nt: TGTGCCACCAGAAGGGTGAACACCGGGGAGCTGTTTTTT
cdr3_aa: CATRRVNTGELFF

d_call: TRBD1
clone_size: .
v_call: TRBV7-9
j_call: TRBJ1-4
cdr3_nt: TGTGCCAGCAGCAAGACAGGGGGCCGTGAAAAACTGTTTTTT
cdr3_aa: CASSKTGGREKLFF

d_call: .
clone_size: few
v_call: TRBV11-3
j_call: TRBJ2-2
cdr3_nt: TGTGCCAGCAGCTGGGGACGGTCTGCCGGGGAGCTGTTTTTT
cdr3_aa: CASSWGRSAGELFF

d_call: TRBD1
clone_size: .
v_call: TRBV7-3
j_call: TRBJ2-1
cdr3_nt: TGTGCCAGCAGCTTAAATCTGGGACAGGGGAGCAATGAGCAGTTCTTC
cdr3_aa: CASSLNLGQGSNEQFF

d_call: TRBD1
clone_size: once
v_call: TRBV6-5
j_call: TRBJ2-2
cdr3_nt: TGTGCCAGCAGTCGACAGGGTGCTGGGGAGCTGTTTTTT
cdr3_aa: CASSRQGAGELFF

d_call: .
clone_size: few
v_call: TRBV4-2
j_call: TRBJ1-4
cdr3_nt: TGTGCCAGCAGCGCAGGAGAGGAAGAAAAACTGTTTTTT
cdr3_aa: CASSAGEEEKLFF

d_call: .
clone_size: many
v_call: TRBV7-2
j_call: TRBJ1-3
cdr3_nt: TGTGCCAGCAGCTTTCAGGGTCAGAGCTCTGGAAACACCATATATTTT
cdr3_aa: CASSFQGQSSGNTIYF

d_call: .
clone_size: few
v_call: TRBV7-2
j_call: TRBJ2-7
cdr3_nt: TGTGCCAGCAGCTTTGGGTCGGAGGACGAGCAGTACTTC
cdr3_aa: CASSFGSEDEQYF

d_call: .
clone_size: .
v_call: TRBV19
j_call: TRBJ1-5
cdr3_nt: TGTGCCAGTAGTACCTCATCTGGGGTCCAGCCCCAGCATTTT
cdr3_aa: CASSTSSGVQPQHF

d_call: .
clone_size: .
v_call: TRBV20-1
j_call: TRBJ1-4
cdr3_nt: TGCAGTGCTAGAGATCTGGGCAGAGGGGAAAAACTGTTTTTT
cdr3_aa: CSARDLGRGEKLFF

d_call: TRBD2
clone_size: few
v_call: TRBV18
j_call: TRBJ2-1
cdr3_nt: TGTGCCAGCACCCCAGGGACTAGCGGGAGGAATGAGCAGTTCTTC
cdr3_aa: CASTPGTSGRNEQFF

d_call: TRBD1
clone_size: few
v_call: TRBV6-5
j_call: TRBJ2-2
cdr3_nt: TGTGCCAGCAGGAACAAAGGCCCAAACAGGGGGCGGCCCGGGGAGCTGTTTTTT
cdr3_aa: CASRNKGPNRGRPGELFF

d_call: TRBD1
clone_size: once
v_call: TRBV29-1
j_call: TRBJ1-5
cdr3_nt: TGCAGCGTTTTGCAGGGGGCCAGCAATCAGCCCCAGCATTTT
cdr3_aa: CSVLQGASNQPQHF

d_call: .
clone_size: few
v_call: TRBV10-2
j_call: TRBJ1-1
cdr3_nt: TGCGCCAGCAGTGACCTGACAGTACTTGAAGCTTTCTTT
cdr3_aa: CASSDLTVLEAFF

d_call: .
clone_size: few
v_call: TRBV18
j_call: TRBJ2-2
cdr3_nt: TGTGCCAGCTCACCACTGGGGACCGGGGACACCGGGGAGCTGTTTTTT
cdr3_aa: CASSPLGTGDTGELFF

d_call: .
clone_size: few
v_call: TRBV7-8
j_call: TRBJ1-1
cdr3_nt: TGTGCCAGCAGCTGGGGAGTTTCGACGAACACTGAAGCTTTCTTT
cdr3_aa: CASSWGVSTNTEAFF

d_call: .
clone_size: .
v_call: TRBV5-1
j_call: TRBJ2-7
cdr3_nt: TGCGCCAGCAGCGCCGGGGCAGGGGTCTACGAGCAGTACTTC
cdr3_aa: CASSAGAGVYEQYF

d_call: .
clone_size: few
v_call: TRBV6-1
j_call: TRBJ1-5
cdr3_nt: TGTGCCAGCAGTGACAGATGGAGCAATCAGCCCCAGCATTTT
cdr3_aa: CASSDRWSNQPQHF

d_call: .
clone_size: .
v_call: TRBV11-2
j_call: TRBJ1-2
cdr3_nt: TGTGCCAGCAGCTTAGCCCTTCACTATGGCTACACCTTC
cdr3_aa: CASSLALHYGYTF

d_call: TRBD1
clone_size: few
v_call: TRBV7-7
j_call: TRBJ2-7
cdr3_nt: TGTGCCAGCAGCCCCCACGACAGGGCCTACGAGCAGTACTTC
cdr3_aa: CASSPHDRAYEQYF

d_call: TRBD2
clone_size: few
v_call: TRBV6-5
j_call: TRBJ2-1
cdr3_nt: TGTGCCAGCAGTAATCTAGCGGGAGGGTCTGGGGGGAACAATGAGCAGTTCTTC
cdr3_aa: CASSNLAGGSGGNNEQFF